The entry that follows covers one T cell receptor (beta chain) sequence. Its antigen is not identified. From germline, CDR1 is SGHDT and CDR2 YYEEEE. Deletions cut 7 bases from V and 5 bases from J, with 18 bases between. This CDR3 comprises 14 residues. The data stem from a study of shared clonotypes between healthy human individuals. Study conclusions and caveats: Clonotype sharing among the donors was expected to vary with sequencing depth.

Researchers divided each subset's genomic DNA evenly across several immunoSEQ plates. Each PCR replicate from the sorted subsets contained about 180 ng DNA, which is tens of thousands of T cell genomes. The authors' processing: Filtering differed since immunoSEQ provided only junctions, with no quality scores. The protocol was immunoSEQ multiplex PCR, while the TCRdb copy is restricted to in-frame clones and leaves out a portion. The V and J calls and the clone size are those of that table, but D and trimming were determined from the DNA. Of roughly 1,800,000 clones in the sample, about 95% were seen once. The naive CD8 population came from CD45RO-negative cells selected for CCR7, without terminally differentiated effector memory CD45RA+ cells.

The sequenced sample consisted of naive CD8+ T cells sorted from blood. The chain has TRBV5-6 and TRBJ1-2; D is possibly TRBD1 (6 bases). This clonotype originated in a man aged 18-30 years in good health. The CDR3 nucleotides are TGTGCCAGCTCCGCCGGGGGCGCATTTTATGGCTACACCTTC. Translated, it gives CASSAGGAFYGYTF.